This paragraph reports one T cell receptor (beta chain). The antigen remains undetermined. These data originate in a study of OX40 agonist ivuxolimab in advanced cancers. Overall study: Recorded diagnoses for dose-escalation patients were hepatocellular carcinoma, melanoma, renal cell or head and neck cancer. Of mixed ages from about 23 to 79 and averaging roughly 66 years, the group was roughly 83% male.

General study results and limits: What antigens the expanded peripheral T cells recognized was never established. Among the lowest peripheral clonal expansion occurred in 0.1-3.0 mg/kg partial responders.

This table comes from immunoSEQ multiplex PCR, and its TCRdb copy is limited to in-frame clones, with some not included. The profile covers 65,000 to 95,000 clones, with about 83% appearing a single time and about 0.71% taken by the ten largest. Here the sequenced sample was CD4+ or CD8+ T cells sorted from blood, taken in a trial of the OX40 agonist ivuxolimab. This clonotype was sampled from an adult with an advanced solid tumor such as melanoma, head and neck, liver or kidney cancer.

CDR3 sequence (DNA): TGTGCCAGCAGCAAAGAACCCAGGGGTGAGAACACCGGGGAGCTGTTTTTT. This translates into CASSKEPRGENTGELFF. The chain combines TRBV21-1 with TRBJ2-2; the table's D call TRBD1 went unverified against the DNA. TRBV21-1 is described as a pseudogene. The CDR3 covers 17 residues.